This record concerns one T cell receptor (beta chain) sequence. This specimen belongs to a study of blood T cell repertoires in COVID-19. Germline V gives CDR1 MNHNS, CDR2 SASEGT. Trimming removed 1 base from V and 10 bases from J, with 14 bases in between. The CDR3 has 15 amino acids. The assay was immunoSEQ multiplex PCR, and TCRdb's table has in-frame clones only and misses some. The profile shows some 54,000 clones, roughly nine tenths of them singletons. This TCR was sampled from a man at least 80 years old with active or convalescent COVID-19. The sequenced sample consisted of peripheral blood. V is TRBV6-1 and J is TRBJ1-6, with D uncertain. The CDR3 bases are TGTGCCAGCAGTGAAGTCCAGGCCTCTGTGTCACCCCTCCACTTT. Translation: CASSEVQASVSPLHF.